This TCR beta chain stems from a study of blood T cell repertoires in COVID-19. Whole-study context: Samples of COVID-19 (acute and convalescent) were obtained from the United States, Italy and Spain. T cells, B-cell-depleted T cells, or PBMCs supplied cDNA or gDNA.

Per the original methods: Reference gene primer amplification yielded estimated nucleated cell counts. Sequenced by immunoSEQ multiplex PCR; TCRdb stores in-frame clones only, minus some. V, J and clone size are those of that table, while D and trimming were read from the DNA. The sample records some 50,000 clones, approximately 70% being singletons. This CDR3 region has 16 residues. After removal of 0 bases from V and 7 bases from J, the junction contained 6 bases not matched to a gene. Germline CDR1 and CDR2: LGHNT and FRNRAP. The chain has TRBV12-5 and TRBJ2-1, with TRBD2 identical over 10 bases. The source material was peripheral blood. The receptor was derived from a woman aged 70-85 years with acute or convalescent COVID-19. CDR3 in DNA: TGTGCTAGTGGTTTGGTCCCTAGCGGGAGTAATAATGAGCAGTTCTTC. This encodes CASGLVPSGSNNEQFF.